These 14 T cell receptor beta chains were all obtained from the same sample, sequenced in a study of beta chain features in type 1 diabetes. Reverse transcription of all isolated RNA meant that expressed TCRB transcripts were sequenced. Measured with immunoSEQ multiplex PCR; TCRdb has only the in-frame clones, and not every one. Of around 300,000 clones in the sample, roughly 8% were seen once. The sequenced material came from central memory CD4+ T cells from blood. The source of these receptors is a woman aged 18-35 years in good health.

The rearrangement links TRBV6-5 to TRBJ1-1; TRBD1 matches at 9 bases. J was trimmed by 5 bases and V by 2 bases; bases with no gene match: 6. Germline V CDR1 and CDR2: MNHEY, SVGAGI. The CDR3 has 15 amino acids. In DNA, the CDR3 is TGTGCCAGCAGTTACCTTGGACAGGGGAGAACTGAAGCTTTCTTT. This sequence encodes CASSYLGQGRTEAFF.

This clone turned up a few times. The chain is built from TRBV18 and TRBJ2-3, with no clear D. The CDR3 runs 15 residues. Trimming pared 5 bases from V and 3 bases from J, leaving 15 bases between. CDR1 is KGHSH and CDR2 is LQKENI in the germline V gene. The CDR3 DNA sequence: TGTGCCAGCTCAAGTGAATTGACGGCTACAGATACGCAGTATTTT. Amino acids: CASSSELTATDTQYF.

In its sample, this clone was seen a few times. This sequence joins TRBV7-6 and TRBJ2-6, with D maybe TRBD1 (6 bases). The CDR3 runs 15 residues. V lost 1 base, J lost 3 bases, and 7 bases lay in between. CDR1 is SGHVS, CDR2 FNYEAQ, per germline. The CDR3 here is CASSLEGVGANVLTF. CDR3 in DNA: TGTGCCAGCAGCTTAGAGGGGGTTGGGGCCAACGTCCTGACTTTC.

This clone was detected only a few times. The CDR3 loop reads CASSLTGVDQPQHF. The DNA for the CDR3 is TGTGCCAGCAGCCTGACAGGGGTCGATCAGCCCCAGCATTTT. V usage is TRBV6-1 and J usage is TRBJ1-5; 8 bases are a match to TRBD1. Trimming cost V 6 bases and J 5 bases; bases outside gene matches: 6. The length of the CDR3 is 14 residues. The V gene's germline CDR1 is MNHNS and CDR2 SASEGT.

By share, this clone counts as medium-sized. This chain uses TRBV21-1 with TRBJ1-2. TRBV21-1 is classified as a pseudogene. This CDR3 is 12 amino acids long. CDR3 nucleotide sequence: TGTGCCAGCAGCATCCCCGAGGATGGCTACACCTTC. Translation gives CASSIPEDGYTF.

This clone has more than one count but fewer than ten. The chain links TRBV18 to TRBJ2-2; the D gene is possibly TRBD2 (5 bases). This CDR3 spans 14 amino acids. CDR1 and CDR2 (germline): KGHSH, LQKENI. The germline V and J ends were trimmed by 4 bases and 5 bases, with 11 bases remaining between them. The CDR3: CASSQSRGTGELFF. DNA of the CDR3: TGTGCCAGCTCACAAAGCAGAGGGACCGGGGAGCTGTTTTTT. The whole variable domain, remainder taken from reference TRBV18 and TRBJ2-2, is NAGVMQNPRHLVRRRGQEARLRCSPMKGHSHVYWYRQLPEEGLKFMVYLQKENIIDESGMPKERFSAEFPKEGPSILRIQQVVRGDSAAYFCASSQSRGTGELFFGEGSRLTVL.

The gene calls are TRBV28 and TRBJ1-5; a weak D match, TRBD1 (5 bases). The ends were cut back, 1 base at V and 9 bases at J, with 22 bases in the middle. Germline V gene data show CDR1 as MDHEN and CDR2 as SYDVKM. The CDR3 is 17 residues long. CDR3 residues: CASSLSTWGTKKRPQHF. CDR3 DNA sequence: TGTGCCAGCAGTTTATCTACATGGGGGACGAAAAAGCGGCCCCAGCATTTT.

The table lists this clone with a few counts. The genes are TRBV7-9 and TRBJ1-2; D call uncertain. The CDR3 has 11 residues. Trimming shortened V by 5 bases and J by 7 bases, and 8 bases separated the two germline ends. Germline V gives CDR1 SEHNR, CDR2 FQNEAQ (reference sequence). CDR3: CASSLSGGYTF. CDR3 coding DNA: TGTGCCAGCAGCCTTTCCGGTGGCTACACCTTC.

The rearrangement uses TRBV25-1 and TRBJ1-2; D is unresolved. CDR1 and CDR2 from the germline V gene are MGHDK and SYGVNS. The length of the CDR3 is 15 residues. Between the trimmed V and J ends, which lost 1 base and 2 bases, there was a span of 11 bases. As DNA, the CDR3 is TGTGCCAGCAGTGAATCTGGGCTGCTCAACTATGGCTACACCTTC. Protein sequence: CASSESGLLNYGYTF.

The sample holds a few counts of this clone. CDR3 DNA sequence: TGTGCCGCCGGTCTGGGAGGGTCCCAATCCTACGAGCAGTACTTC. Translated, it gives CAAGLGGSQSYEQYF. The chain is built from TRBV7-9 and TRBJ2-5; 7 bases line up with TRBD2. The J call may be mistaken, given a closer DNA end match to TRBJ2-7. This CDR3 spans 15 amino acids. CDR1 and CDR2 (germline): SEHNR, FQNEAQ (reference sequence).

This clone was picked up a small number of times. V and J are TRBV6-6 and TRBJ1-4, with D possibly matching TRBD1 (5 bases). Trimming shortened V by 5 bases and J by 7 bases, and 17 bases separated the two germline ends. Germline values: CDR1 MNHNY, CDR2 SVGAGI (reference sequence). The CDR3 extends over 15 amino acids. Here the CDR3 DNA reads TGTGCCAGCAGTACCCTCAGGGTCCGGGGTGAAAAACTGTTTTTT. Translated, it gives CASSTLRVRGEKLFF.

Details on this clone: The junction departs from the called germline gene at one end, perhaps through a read error. The chain couples TRBV10-3 to TRBJ1-4; tentative D call: TRBD1 (6 bases). The CDR3 runs 16 residues. Germline V gene lookup returns CDR1 ENHRY and CDR2 SYGVKD. The CDR3 DNA is TGTGCCAGCAGTCGCCAGAACAGGGTTCCTAATGAAAAACTGTTTTTT. Protein: CASSRQNRVPNEKLFF.

This clone appeared a few times. This chain joins TRBV28 and TRBJ2-2, with TRBD1 as a possible D gene (5 bases). This CDR3 contains 13 residues. V shed 8 bases and J shed 12 bases, with 19 bases lying between them. The germline V gene encodes CDR1 MDHEN and CDR2 SYDVKM. The DNA of the CDR3 is TGTGCCAGCTTTGGCCCCTCACAGGCGAAGCTGTTTTTT. Translated, it gives CASFGPSQAKLFF.

This clone was counted at least ten times. The rearrangement joins TRBV7-3 to TRBJ2-1; D may be TRBD2 (5 bases). This CDR3 spans 15 amino acids. The V end lost 5 bases, the J end lost 8 bases, and 19 bases lay between the germline ends. Germline assignment: CDR1 SGHTA and CDR2 FQGTGA. CDR3 sequence: CASSRTLSTYDEQFF. In DNA, the CDR3 is TGTGCCAGCAGCAGGACTCTATCTACATACGATGAGCAGTTCTTC.